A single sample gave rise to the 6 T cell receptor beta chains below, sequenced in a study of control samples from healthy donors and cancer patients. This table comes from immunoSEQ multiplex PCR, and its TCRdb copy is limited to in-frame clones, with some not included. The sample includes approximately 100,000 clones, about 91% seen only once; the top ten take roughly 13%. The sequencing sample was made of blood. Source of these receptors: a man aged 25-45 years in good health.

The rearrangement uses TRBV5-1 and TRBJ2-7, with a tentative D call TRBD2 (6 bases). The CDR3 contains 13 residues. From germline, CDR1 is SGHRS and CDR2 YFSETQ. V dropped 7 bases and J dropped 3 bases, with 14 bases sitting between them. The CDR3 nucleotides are TGCGCCAGCTCCTGGGGGGTAGACTACGAGCAGTACTTC. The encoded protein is CASSWGVDYEQYF. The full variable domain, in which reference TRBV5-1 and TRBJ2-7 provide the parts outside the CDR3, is KAGVTQTPRYLIKTRGQQVTLSCSPISGHRSVSWYQQTPGQGLQFLFEYFSETQRNKGNFPGRFSGRQFSNSRSEMNVSTLELGDSALYLCASSWGVDYEQYFGPGTRLTVT.

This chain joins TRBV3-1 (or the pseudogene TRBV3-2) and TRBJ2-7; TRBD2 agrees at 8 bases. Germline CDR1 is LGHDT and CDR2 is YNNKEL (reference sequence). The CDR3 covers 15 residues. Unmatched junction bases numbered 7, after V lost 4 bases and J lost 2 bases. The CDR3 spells CASSLNAGGAYEQYF. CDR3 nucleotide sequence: TGTGCCAGCAGCCTAAACGCCGGGGGGGCCTACGAGCAGTACTTC.

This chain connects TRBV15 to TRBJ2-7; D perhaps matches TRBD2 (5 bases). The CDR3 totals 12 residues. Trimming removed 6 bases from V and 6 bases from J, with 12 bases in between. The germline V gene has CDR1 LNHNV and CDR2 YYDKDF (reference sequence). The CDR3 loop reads CATRVDFGEQYF. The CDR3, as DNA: TGTGCCACCAGGGTGGACTTTGGCGAGCAGTACTTC. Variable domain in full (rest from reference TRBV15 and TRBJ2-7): DAMVIQNPRYQVTQFGKPVTLSCSQTLNHNVMYWYQQKSSQAPKLLFHYYDKDFNNEADTPDNFQSRRPNTSFCFLDIRSPGLGDTAMYLCATRVDFGEQYFGPGTRLTVT.

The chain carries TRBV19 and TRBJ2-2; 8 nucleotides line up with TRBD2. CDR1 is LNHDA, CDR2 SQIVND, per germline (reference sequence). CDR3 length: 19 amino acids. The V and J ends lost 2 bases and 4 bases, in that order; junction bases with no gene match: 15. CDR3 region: CASSIRALNGGAPTGELFF. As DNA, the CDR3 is TGTGCCAGTAGTATAAGGGCCCTCAACGGGGGGGCCCCCACCGGGGAGCTGTTTTTT.

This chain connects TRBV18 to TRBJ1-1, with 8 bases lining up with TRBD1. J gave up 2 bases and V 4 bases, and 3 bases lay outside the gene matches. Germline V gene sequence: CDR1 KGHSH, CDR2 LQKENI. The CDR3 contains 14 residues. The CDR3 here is CASSLGQGNTEAFF. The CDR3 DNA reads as TGTGCCAGCTCACTTGGACAGGGCAACACTGAAGCTTTCTTT.

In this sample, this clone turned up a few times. The DNA of the CDR3 is TGTGCCAGCAGTCACCTCCAGGGTACCTACGAGCAGTACTTC. It specifies CASSHLQGTYEQYF. The V call is TRBV6-1, the J call TRBJ2-7, with D tentatively TRBD1 (5 bases). Between the trimmed V and J ends, which lost 5 bases and 2 bases, there was a span of 13 bases. This CDR3 comprises 14 residues. Per the germline V gene, CDR1 is MNHNS and CDR2 is SASEGT.